Listed below are T cell receptor beta chains from one sample, sequenced in a study of T-cell memory formation after mild COVID-19. TCRdb fed the 5' RACE reads into MiXCR, producing one record per CDR3 protein. The repertoire includes hundreds of thousands of distinct CDR3 sequences, approximately 14% of them detected once, and around 21% sits in the top ten. The source material was PBMCs or a T cell subset sorted from them (not recorded which). All receptors come from a man between 18 and 29 years old who had mild COVID-19 (a few samples of this study predate the infection). Cell type and time point are not known. CDR3s include the opening cysteine and the closing phenylalanine or tryptophan. The order of the fields is V gene, J gene, CDR3 protein.

TRBV20-1	TRBJ1-2	CSARDLGGGYTF
TRBV12-3/TRBV12-4	TRBJ1-2	CASSLGGGDGYTF
TRBV5-1	TRBJ2-1	CASSLEGASNEQFF
TRBV29-1	TRBJ1-1	CSVIGQVEAFF
TRBV4-3	TRBJ2-5	CASSQGIAEAETQYF
TRBV12-3/TRBV12-4	TRBJ2-2	CASKVMNTGELFF
TRBV7-2	TRBJ2-7	CASRQLAGNYEQYF
TRBV11-2	TRBJ2-3	CASSGSPGGADTQYF
TRBV2	TRBJ1-1	CAVRGNTEAFF
TRBV25-1	TRBJ2-5	CASSWQNQETQYF
TRBV7-3	TRBJ2-1	CASSSLAGDYNEQFF
TRBV12-3/TRBV12-4	TRBJ1-3	CASSPPTGTGNTIYF
TRBV4-3	TRBJ2-1	CASSEDRGSNEQFF
TRBV19	TRBJ2-5	CASRRRHFTGQETQYF
TRBV2	TRBJ1-1	CASRPGTPTEAFF
TRBV6-1	TRBJ2-5	CASSVLAGGQETQYF
TRBV11-2	TRBJ2-2	CASSFGRDYDTGELFF
TRBV6-4	TRBJ1-1	CASSEGEGAGHAEAFF
TRBV5-5	TRBJ2-5	CASSLVWQQETQYF
TRBV6-2/TRBV6-3	TRBJ1-5	CASSHAAGGYQPQHF
TRBV12-3/TRBV12-4	TRBJ2-3	CASSLGLAGGKGRTDTQYF
TRBV7-2	TRBJ1-5	CASSLNSAGALEPQHF
TRBV18	TRBJ2-3	CASSPIRGLGTDTQYF
TRBV7-9	TRBJ1-5	CASSLEGAGVHF
TRBV27	TRBJ2-5	CASSQWGYQETQYF
TRBV7-6	TRBJ2-1	CASGSQAYNEQFF
TRBV24-1	TRBJ2-5	CATSVPGETQYF
TRBV3-1	TRBJ2-1	CASSQGGRSEQFF
TRBV20-1	TRBJ2-1	CSARGTSGVLYNEQFF
TRBV7-2	TRBJ2-7	CASSYSSGGTYEQYF
TRBV15	TRBJ2-3	CATSRVAGLNTDTQYF
TRBV3-1	TRBJ2-3	CASSPGRSLTDTQYF
TRBV5-1	TRBJ2-5	CASSHGQPTYQETQYF
TRBV11-2	TRBJ1-1	CASRQPGQGYNTEAFF
TRBV4-2	TRBJ2-1	CASSHWGNEQFF
TRBV28	TRBJ2-3	CASSLWGTQLRGIDTQYF
TRBV28	TRBJ1-2	CASTTGSKEGTF
TRBV3-1	TRBJ2-3	CASSQVSGGRTDTQYF
TRBV6-2/TRBV6-3	TRBJ2-5	CASSYLPGSEETQYF
TRBV18	TRBJ2-3	CASSPGLGITDTQYF